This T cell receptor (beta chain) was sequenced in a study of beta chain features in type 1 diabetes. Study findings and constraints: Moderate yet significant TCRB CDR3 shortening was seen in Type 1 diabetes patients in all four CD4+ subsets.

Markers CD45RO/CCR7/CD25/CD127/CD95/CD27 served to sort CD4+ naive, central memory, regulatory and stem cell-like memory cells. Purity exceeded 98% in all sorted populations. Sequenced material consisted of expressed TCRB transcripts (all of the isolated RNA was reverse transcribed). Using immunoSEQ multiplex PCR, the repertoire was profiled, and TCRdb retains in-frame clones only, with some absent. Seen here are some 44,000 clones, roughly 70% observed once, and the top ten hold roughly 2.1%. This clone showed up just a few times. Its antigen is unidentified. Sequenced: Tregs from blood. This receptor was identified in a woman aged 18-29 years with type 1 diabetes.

The CDR3 DNA sequence: TGTGCCAGCAGCCGCGGGTCGGCGCCCGATACGCAGTATTTT. This translates into CASSRGSAPDTQYF. This sequence joins TRBV7-2 and TRBJ2-3; D might be TRBD2 (5 bases). V gave up 5 bases and J gave up 6 bases, with 15 bases separating them. Germline V gene lookup returns CDR1 SGHTA and CDR2 FQGNSA. This CDR3 has 14 residues.